This T cell receptor beta chain was profiled in a study of radiotherapy plus CTLA-4 blockade in lung cancer. V lost 7 bases to trimming and J lost 3 bases; unmatched junction nucleotides: 3. This CDR3 is 12 amino acids long. Assay: immunoSEQ multiplex PCR; the TCRdb copy retains only in-frame clones and omits some. The sample lists tens of thousands of clones, around 84% seen once, with about 0.95% in the top ten. This chain links TRBV5-7 with TRBJ2-5; 7 bases are shared with TRBD1. TRBV5-7 is assigned to the ORF class and has an uncertain function. This receptor was identified in a human donor with non-small cell lung cancer who had stable disease on radiotherapy plus ipilimumab. Here the sequenced sample was peripheral blood, taken from a patient treated with radiotherapy plus ipilimumab. As DNA, the CDR3 is TGTGCCAGCTCCGGGACAGAAGAGACCCAGTACTTC. Translated, it gives CASSGTEETQYF.